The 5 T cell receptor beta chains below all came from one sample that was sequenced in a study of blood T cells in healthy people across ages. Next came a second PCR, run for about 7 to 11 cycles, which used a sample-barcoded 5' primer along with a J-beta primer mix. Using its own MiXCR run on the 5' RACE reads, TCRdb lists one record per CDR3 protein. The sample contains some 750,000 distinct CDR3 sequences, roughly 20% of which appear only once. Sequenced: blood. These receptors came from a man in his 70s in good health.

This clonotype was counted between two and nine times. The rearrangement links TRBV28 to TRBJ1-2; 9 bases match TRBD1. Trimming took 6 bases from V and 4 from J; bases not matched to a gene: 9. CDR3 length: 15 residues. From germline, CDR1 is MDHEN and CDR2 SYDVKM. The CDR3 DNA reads TGTGCCAGCAGACGTGACAGGGGGGGCTCCTATGGCTACACCTTC. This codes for CASRRDRGGSYGYTF.

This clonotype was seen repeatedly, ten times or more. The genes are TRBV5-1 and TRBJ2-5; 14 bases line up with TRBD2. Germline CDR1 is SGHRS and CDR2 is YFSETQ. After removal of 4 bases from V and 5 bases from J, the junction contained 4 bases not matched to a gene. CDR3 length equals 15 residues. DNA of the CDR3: TGCGCCAGCAGCGTGGGACTAGCGGGAGTGGAGACCCAGTACTTC. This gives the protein CASSVGLAGVETQYF.

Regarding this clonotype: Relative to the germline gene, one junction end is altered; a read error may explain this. CDR3 DNA: TGTGTCAGCAGTAGACAGGGACAGGGGAACACTGAAGCTTTCTTT. Translating it yields CVSSRQGQGNTEAFF. The rearrangement joins TRBV28 to TRBJ1-1; 9 bases fit TRBD1. CDR3 size: 15 residues. The V gene's germline CDR1 is MDHEN and CDR2 SYDVKM. Full variable domain (rest looked up from reference TRBV28 and TRBJ1-1): DVKVTQSSRYLVKRTGEKVFLECVQDMDHENMFWYRQDPGLGLRLIYFSYDVKMKEKGDIPEGYSVSREKKERFSLILESASTNQTSMYLCVSSRQGQGNTEAFFGQGTRLTVV.

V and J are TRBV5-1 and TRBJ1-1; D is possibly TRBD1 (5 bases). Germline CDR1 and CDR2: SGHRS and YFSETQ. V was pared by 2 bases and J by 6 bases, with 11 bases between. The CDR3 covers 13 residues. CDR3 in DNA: TGCGCCAGCAGCTTCTTACAGGAGGCTGAAGCTTTCTTT. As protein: CASSFLQEAEAFF.

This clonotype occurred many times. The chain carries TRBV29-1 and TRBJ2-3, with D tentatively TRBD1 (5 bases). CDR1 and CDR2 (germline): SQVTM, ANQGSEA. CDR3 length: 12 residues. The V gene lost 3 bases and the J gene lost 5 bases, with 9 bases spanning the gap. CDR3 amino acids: CSVDWQGDTQYF. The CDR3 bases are TGCAGCGTTGATTGGCAGGGAGATACGCAGTATTTT.